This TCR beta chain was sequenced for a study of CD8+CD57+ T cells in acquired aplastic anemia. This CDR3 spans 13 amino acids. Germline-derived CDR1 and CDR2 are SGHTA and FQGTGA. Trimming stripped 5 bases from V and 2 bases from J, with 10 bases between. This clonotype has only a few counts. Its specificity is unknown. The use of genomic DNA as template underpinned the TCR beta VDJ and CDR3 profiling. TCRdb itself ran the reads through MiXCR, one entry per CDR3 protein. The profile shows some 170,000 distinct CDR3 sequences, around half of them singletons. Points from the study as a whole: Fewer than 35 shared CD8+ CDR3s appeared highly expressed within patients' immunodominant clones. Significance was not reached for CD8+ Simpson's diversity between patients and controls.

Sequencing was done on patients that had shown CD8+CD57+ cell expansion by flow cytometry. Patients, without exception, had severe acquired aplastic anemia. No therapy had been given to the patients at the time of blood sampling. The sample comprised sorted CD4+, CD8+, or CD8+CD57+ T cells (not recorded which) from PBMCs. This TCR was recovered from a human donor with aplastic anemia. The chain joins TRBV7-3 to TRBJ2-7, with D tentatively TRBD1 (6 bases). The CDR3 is CASSPGQPYEQYF. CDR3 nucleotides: TGTGCCAGCAGCCCTGGACAGCCCTACGAGCAGTACTTC. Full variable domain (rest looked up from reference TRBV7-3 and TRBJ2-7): GAGVSQTPSNKVTEKGKYVELRCDPISGHTALYWYRQSLGQGPEFLIYFQGTGAADDSGLPNDRFFAVRPEGSVSTLKIQRTERGDSAVYLCASSPGQPYEQYFGPGTRLTVT.